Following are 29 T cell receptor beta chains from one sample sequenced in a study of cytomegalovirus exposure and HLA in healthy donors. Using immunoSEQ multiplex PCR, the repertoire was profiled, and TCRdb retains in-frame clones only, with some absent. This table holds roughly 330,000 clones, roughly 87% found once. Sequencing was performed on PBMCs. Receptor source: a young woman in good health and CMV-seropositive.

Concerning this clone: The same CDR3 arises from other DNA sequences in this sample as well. The CDR3 bases are TGTGCCAGCAGCTTTCGGGCGAGCACAGATACGCAGTATTTT. Its translation is CASSFRASTDTQYF. The chain has TRBV11-2 and TRBJ2-3; unclear D gene. This CDR3 has 14 residues. Trimming removed 3 bases from V and 0 bases from J, with 7 bases in between. In germline, CDR1 is SGHAT, CDR2 FQNNGV.

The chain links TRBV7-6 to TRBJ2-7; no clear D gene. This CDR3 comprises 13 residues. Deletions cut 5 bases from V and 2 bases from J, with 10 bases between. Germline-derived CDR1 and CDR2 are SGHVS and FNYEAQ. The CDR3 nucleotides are TGTGCCAGCAGCCAATTTGACCCCTACGAGCAGTACTTC. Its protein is CASSQFDPYEQYF.

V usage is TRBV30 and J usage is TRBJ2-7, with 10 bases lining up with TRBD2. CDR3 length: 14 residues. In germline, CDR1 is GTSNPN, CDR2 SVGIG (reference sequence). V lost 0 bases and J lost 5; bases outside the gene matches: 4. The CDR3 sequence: CAWSVLAGSDEQYF. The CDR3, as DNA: TGTGCCTGGAGTGTACTAGCGGGGTCCGACGAGCAGTACTTC.

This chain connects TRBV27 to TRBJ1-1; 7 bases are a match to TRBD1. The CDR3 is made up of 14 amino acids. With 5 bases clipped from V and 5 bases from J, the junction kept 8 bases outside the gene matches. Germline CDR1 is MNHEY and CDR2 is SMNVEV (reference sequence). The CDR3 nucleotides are TGTGCCAGCAGTACACGACAGGGATTAACTGAAGCTTTCTTT. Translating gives CASSTRQGLTEAFF.

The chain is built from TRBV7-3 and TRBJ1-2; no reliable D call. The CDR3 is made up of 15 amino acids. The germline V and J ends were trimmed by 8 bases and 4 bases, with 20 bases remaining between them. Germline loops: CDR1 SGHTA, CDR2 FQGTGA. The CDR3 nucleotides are TGTGCCAGCGGCCGAGGGCCACCCGCCCCCTATGGCTACACCTTC. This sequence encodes CASGRGPPAPYGYTF.

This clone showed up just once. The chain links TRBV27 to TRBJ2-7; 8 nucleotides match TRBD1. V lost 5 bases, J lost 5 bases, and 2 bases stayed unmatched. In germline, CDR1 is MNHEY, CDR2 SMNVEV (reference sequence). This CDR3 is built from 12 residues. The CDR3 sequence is CASSNRGDEQYF. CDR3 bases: TGTGCCAGCAGTAACAGGGGGGACGAGCAGTACTTC.

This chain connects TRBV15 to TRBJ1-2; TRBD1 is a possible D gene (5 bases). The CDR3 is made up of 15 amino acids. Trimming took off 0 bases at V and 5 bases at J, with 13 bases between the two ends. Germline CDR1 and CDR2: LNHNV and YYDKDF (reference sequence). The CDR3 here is CATSRDGAEAYGYTF. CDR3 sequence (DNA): TGTGCCACCAGCAGAGATGGGGCAGAGGCGTATGGCTACACCTTC.

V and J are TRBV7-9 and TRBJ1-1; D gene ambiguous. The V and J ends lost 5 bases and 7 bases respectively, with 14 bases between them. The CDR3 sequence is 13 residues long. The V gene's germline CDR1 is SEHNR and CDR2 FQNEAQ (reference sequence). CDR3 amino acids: CASSSETLVEAFF. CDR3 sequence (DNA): TGTGCCAGCAGCAGCGAAACGTTGGTTGAAGCTTTCTTT.

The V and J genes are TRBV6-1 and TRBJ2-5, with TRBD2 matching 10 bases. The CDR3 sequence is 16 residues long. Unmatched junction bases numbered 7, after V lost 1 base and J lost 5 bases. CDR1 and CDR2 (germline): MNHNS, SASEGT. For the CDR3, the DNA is TGTGCCAGCAGTGAAGGGGAGCTAGCGGGAGTTGAGACCCAGTACTTC. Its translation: CASSEGELAGVETQYF.

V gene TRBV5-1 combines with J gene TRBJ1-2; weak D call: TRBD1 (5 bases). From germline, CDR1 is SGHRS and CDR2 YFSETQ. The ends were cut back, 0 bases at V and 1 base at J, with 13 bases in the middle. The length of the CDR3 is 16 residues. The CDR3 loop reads CASSLDGGSLNYGYTF. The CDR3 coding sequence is TGCGCCAGCAGCTTGGATGGGGGGTCCCTTAACTATGGCTACACCTTC.

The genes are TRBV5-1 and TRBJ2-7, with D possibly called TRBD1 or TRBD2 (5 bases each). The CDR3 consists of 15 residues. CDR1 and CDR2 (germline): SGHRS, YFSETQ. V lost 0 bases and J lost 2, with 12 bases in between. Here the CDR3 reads CASSLGTGLTYEQYF. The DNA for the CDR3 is TGCGCCAGCAGCTTGGGAACAGGACTGACCTACGAGCAGTACTTC.

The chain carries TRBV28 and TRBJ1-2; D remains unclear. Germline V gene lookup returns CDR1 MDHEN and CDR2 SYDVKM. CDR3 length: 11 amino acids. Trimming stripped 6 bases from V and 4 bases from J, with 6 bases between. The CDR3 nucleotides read TGTGCCAGCAGCCGGGTCTATGGCTACACCTTC. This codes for CASSRVYGYTF.

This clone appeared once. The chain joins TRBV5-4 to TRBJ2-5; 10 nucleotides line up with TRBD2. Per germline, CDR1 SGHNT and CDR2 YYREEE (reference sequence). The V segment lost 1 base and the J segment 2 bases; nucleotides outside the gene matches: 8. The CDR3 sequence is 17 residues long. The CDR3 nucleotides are TGTGCCAGCAGCTTGAAGCGGGGGGGCGTAAGACAAGAGACCCAGTACTTC. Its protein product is CASSLKRGGVRQETQYF.

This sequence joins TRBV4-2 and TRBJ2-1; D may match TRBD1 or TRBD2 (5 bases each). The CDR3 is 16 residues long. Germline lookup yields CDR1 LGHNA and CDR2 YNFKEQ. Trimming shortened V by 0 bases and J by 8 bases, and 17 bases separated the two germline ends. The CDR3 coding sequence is TGTGCCAGCAGCCAAGATATGGGGGTGAAGTCCTATGAGCAGTTCTTC. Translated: CASSQDMGVKSYEQFF.

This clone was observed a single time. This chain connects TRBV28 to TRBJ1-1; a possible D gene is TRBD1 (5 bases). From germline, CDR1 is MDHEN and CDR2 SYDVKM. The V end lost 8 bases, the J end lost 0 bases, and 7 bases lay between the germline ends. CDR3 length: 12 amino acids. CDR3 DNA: TGTGCCAGCGAGGGGTTGAACACTGAAGCTTTCTTT. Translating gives CASEGLNTEAFF.

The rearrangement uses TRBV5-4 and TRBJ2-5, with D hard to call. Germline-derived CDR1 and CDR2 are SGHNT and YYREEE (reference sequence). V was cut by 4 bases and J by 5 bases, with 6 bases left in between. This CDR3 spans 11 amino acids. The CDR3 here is CASSIEETQYF. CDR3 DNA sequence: TGTGCCAGCAGCATCGAGGAGACCCAGTACTTC.

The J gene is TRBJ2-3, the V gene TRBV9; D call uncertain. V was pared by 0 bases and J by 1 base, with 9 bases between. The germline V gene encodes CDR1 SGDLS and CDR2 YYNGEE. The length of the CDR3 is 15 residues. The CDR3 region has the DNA TGTGCCAGCAGCGTAGCTTCCGGCCGCACAGATACGCAGTATTTT. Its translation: CASSVASGRTDTQYF.

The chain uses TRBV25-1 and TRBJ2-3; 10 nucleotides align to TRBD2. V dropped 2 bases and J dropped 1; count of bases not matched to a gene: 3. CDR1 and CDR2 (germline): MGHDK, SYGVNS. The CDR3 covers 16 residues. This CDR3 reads CASSEALAGGTDTQYF. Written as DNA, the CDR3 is TGTGCCAGCAGTGAAGCCCTAGCGGGAGGCACAGATACGCAGTATTTT.

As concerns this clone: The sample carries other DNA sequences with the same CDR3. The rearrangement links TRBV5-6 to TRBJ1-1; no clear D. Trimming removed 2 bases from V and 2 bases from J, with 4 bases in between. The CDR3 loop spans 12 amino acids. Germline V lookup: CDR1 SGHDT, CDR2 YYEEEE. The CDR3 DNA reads TGTGCCAGCAGCTTTGGTAACACTGAAGCTTTCTTT. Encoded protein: CASSFGNTEAFF.

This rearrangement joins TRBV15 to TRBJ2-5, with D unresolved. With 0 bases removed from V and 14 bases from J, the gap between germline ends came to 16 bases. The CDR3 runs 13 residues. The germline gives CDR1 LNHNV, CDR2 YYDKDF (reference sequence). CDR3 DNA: TGTGCCACCAGCAGAGATCTGGCCAGCCCCAGTTACTTC. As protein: CATSRDLASPSYF. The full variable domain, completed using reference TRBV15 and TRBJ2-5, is DAMVIQNPRYQVTQFGKPVTLSCSQTLNHNVMYWYQQKSSQAPKLLFHYYDKDFNNEADTPDNFQSRRPNTSFCFLDIRSPGLGDTAMYLCATSRDLASPSYFGPGTRLLVL.

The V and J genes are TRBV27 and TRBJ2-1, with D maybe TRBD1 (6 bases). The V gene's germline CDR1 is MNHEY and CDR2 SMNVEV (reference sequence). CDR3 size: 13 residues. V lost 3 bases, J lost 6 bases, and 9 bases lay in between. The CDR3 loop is CASSFLQGNEQFF. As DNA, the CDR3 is TGTGCCAGCAGTTTCCTACAGGGCAATGAGCAGTTCTTC.

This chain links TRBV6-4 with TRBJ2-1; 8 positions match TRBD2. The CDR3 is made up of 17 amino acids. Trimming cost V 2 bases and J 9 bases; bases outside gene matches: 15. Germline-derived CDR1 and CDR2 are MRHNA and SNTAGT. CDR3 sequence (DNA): TGTGCCAGCAGTGACGGTGTCGGATCGGGAGGGCCTCCTGAGCAGTTCTTC. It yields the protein CASSDGVGSGGPPEQFF.

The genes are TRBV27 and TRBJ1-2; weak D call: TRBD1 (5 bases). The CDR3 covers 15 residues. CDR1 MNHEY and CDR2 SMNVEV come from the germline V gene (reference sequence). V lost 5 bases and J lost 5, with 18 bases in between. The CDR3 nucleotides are TGTGCCAGCAGTCGAACAGTCCGGGACGGGTATGGCTACACCTTC. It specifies CASSRTVRDGYGYTF.

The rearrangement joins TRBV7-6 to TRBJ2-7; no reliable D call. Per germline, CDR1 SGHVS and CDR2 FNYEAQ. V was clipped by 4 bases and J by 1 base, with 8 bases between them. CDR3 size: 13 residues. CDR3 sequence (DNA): TGTGCCAGCAGCTCCTTTCGGTCCTACGAGCAGTACTTC. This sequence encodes CASSSFRSYEQYF. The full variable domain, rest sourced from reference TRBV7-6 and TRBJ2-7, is GAGVSQSPRYKVTKRGQDVALRCDPISGHVSLYWYRQALGQGPEFLTYFNYEAQQDKSGLPNDRFSAERPEGSISTLTIQRTEQRDSAMYRCASSSFRSYEQYFGPGTRLTVT.

Written as DNA, the CDR3 is TGTGCCTGGGCCCGGGACACTCTCTATGGCTACACCTTC. Its protein product is CAWARDTLYGYTF. V is TRBV30 and J is TRBJ1-2; D might be TRBD1 (6 bases). Germline-derived CDR1 and CDR2 are GTSNPN and SVGIG (reference sequence). The CDR3 loop spans 13 amino acids. Trimming left V 5 bases short and J 4 bases short, with 14 bases between.

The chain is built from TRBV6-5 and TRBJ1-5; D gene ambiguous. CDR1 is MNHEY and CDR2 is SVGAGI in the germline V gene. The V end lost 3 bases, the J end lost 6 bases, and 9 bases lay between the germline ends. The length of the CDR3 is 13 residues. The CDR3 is CASSYLMGQPQHF. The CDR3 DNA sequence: TGTGCCAGCAGTTATCTCATGGGTCAGCCCCAGCATTTT.

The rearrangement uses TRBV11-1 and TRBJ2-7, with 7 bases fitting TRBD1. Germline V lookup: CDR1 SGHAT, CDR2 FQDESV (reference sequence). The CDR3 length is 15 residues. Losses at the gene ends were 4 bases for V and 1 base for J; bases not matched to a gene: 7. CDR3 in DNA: TGTGCCAGCAGCTCTCTAGGGGGACAGTCCTACGAGCAGTACTTC. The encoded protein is CASSSLGGQSYEQYF.

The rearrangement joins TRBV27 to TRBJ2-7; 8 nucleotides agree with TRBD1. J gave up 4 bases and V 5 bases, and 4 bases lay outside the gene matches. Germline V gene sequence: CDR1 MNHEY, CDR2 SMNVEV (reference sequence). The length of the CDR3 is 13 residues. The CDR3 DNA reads TGTGCCAGCAGTCTACGGGACAGGTACGAGCAGTACTTC. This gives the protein CASSLRDRYEQYF.

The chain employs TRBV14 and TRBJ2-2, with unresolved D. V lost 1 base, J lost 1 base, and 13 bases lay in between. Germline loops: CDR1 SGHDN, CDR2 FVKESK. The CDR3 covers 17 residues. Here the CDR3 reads CASSQVLRRRNTGELFF. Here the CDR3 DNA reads TGTGCCAGCAGCCAAGTCTTAAGGCGGAGGAACACCGGGGAGCTGTTTTTT. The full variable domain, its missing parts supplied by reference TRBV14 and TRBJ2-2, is EAGVTQFPSHSVIEKGQTVTLRCDPISGHDNLYWYRRVMGKEIKFLLHFVKESKQDESGMPNNRFLAERTGGTYSTLKVQPAELEDSGVYFCASSQVLRRRNTGELFFGEGSRLTVL.